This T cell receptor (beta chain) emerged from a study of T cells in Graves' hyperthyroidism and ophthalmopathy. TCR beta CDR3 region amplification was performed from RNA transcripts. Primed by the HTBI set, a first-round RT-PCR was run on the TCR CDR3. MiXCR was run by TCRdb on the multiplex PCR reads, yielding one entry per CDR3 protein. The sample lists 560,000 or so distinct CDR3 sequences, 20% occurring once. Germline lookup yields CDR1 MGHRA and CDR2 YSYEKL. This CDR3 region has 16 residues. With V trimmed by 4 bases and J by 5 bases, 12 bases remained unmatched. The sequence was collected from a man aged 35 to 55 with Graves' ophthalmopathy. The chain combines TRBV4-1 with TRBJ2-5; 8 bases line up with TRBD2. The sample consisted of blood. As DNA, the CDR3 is TGCGCCAGCAGCCCTGGGGGCGGGGGGACCGTGGAGACCCAGTACTTC. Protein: CASSPGGGGTVETQYF.